The 2 T cell receptor beta chains below all came from one sample that was sequenced in a study of T cell changes during pregnancy in multiple sclerosis. Clones were sequenced by immunoSEQ multiplex PCR, and TCRdb holds only the in-frame ones, with some missing. The sample has about 69,000 clones, almost 95% seen once. Here the sequenced sample was peripheral blood, taken in the third trimester of pregnancy. Every receptor here comes from a female donor in good health, enrolled as a control in a pregnancy study.

This rearrangement joins TRBV10-3 to TRBJ2-7, with TRBD1 matching 7 bases. The germline V gene has CDR1 ENHRY and CDR2 SYGVKD. After removal of 6 bases from V and 2 bases from J, the junction contained 10 bases not matched to a gene. The CDR3 extends over 15 amino acids. CDR3 DNA sequence: TGTGCCATCAGCCTACAGGGGCTTTCCCCCTACGAGCAGTACTTC. This sequence encodes CAISLQGLSPYEQYF.

This clone was found once. V usage is TRBV6-5 and J usage is TRBJ1-5, with D maybe TRBD1 (5 bases). The germline V gene has CDR1 MNHEY and CDR2 SVGAGI. V was pared by 5 bases and J by 6 bases, with 14 bases between. The CDR3 is 14 residues long. CDR3 nucleotides: TGTGCCAGCAGTGAGTCGCAGGGAGGTCAGCCCCAGCATTTT. Its protein product is CASSESQGGQPQHF.